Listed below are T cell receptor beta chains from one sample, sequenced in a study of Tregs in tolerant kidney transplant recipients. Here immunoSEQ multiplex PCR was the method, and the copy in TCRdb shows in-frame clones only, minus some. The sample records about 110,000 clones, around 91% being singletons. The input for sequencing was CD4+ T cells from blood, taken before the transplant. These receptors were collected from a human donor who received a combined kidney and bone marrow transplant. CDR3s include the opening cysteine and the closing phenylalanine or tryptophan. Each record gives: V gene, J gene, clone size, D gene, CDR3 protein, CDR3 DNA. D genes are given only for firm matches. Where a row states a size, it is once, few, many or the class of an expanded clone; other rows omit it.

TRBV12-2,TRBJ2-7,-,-,CASRLALTIRLRRTASYEQYF,TGTGCAAGTCGCTTAGCCTTGACCATCCGGCTGCGAAGGACAGCGTCCTACGAGCAGTACTTC
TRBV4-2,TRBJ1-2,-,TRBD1,CARPWRQGGNYGYTF,TGTGCCAGGCCCTGGCGACAGGGGGGTAACTATGGCTACACCTTC
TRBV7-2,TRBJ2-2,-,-,CASSLESLNTGELFF,TGTGCCAGCAGCTTAGAATCCCTGAACACCGGGGAGCTGTTTTTT
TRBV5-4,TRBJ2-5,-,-,CASSLGRREETQYF,TGTGCCAGCAGCTTGGGGCGACGGGAGGAGACCCAGTACTTC
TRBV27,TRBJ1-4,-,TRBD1,CASSPGQGSEKLFF,TGTGCCAGCAGTCCGGGACAGGGGAGTGAAAAACTGTTTTTT
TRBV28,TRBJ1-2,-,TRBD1,CASSRLQGASYGYTF,TGTGCCAGCAGTCGTCTACAGGGGGCAAGCTATGGCTACACCTTC
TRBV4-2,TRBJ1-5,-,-,CASSQGGYSNQPQHF,TGTGCCAGCAGCCAAGGAGGTTATAGCAATCAGCCCCAGCATTTT
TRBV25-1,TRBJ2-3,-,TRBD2,CASEAGGHTDTQYF,TGTGCCAGCGAAGCGGGAGGCCACACAGATACGCAGTATTTT
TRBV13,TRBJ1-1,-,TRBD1,CASRRTGAAEAFF,TGTGCCAGCAGGCGGACAGGGGCCGCTGAAGCTTTCTTT
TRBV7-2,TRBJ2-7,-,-,CASSLAGFLYF,TGTGCCAGCAGCTTAGCGGGCTTCCTGTACTTC
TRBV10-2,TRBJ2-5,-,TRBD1,CASSESGTGAETQYF,TGCGCCAGCAGTGAGTCCGGGACAGGGGCGGAGACCCAGTACTTC
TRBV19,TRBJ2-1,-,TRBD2,CASSIPLAGSSNEQFF,TGTGCCAGTAGTATACCCCTAGCGGGATCATCCAATGAGCAGTTCTTC
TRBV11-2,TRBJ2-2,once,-,CASSWRIRQELFF,TGTGCCAGCAGCTGGAGGATTCGGCAGGAGCTGTTTTTT
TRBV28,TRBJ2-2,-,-,CASSLSGYTGELFF,TGTGCCAGCAGTTTATCAGGATACACCGGGGAGCTGTTTTTT
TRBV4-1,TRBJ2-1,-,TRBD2,CASSQVGGVNNEQFF,TGCGCCAGCAGCCAAGTCGGGGGGGTTAACAATGAGCAGTTCTTC
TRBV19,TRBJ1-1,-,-,CASLGGQKMNTEAFF,TGTGCCAGCTTGGGGGGGCAAAAAATGAACACTGAAGCTTTCTTT
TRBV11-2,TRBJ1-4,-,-,CASRAKGAANEKLFF,TGTGCCAGCAGAGCGAAGGGAGCCGCTAATGAAAAACTGTTTTTT
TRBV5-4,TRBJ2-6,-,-,CASSLALLSGANVLTF,TGTGCCAGCAGCTTGGCCCTCCTCTCTGGGGCCAACGTCCTGACTTTC
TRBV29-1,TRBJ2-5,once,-,CSVEAPGGRGTQYF,TGCAGCGTTGAAGCCCCGGGGGGCCGGGGGACCCAGTACTTC
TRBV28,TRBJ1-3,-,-,CASTNDGLAGYFGNTIYF,TGTGCCAGCACCAACGATGGACTAGCAGGATACTTCGGAAACACCATATATTTT
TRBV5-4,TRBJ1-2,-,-,CASSSTDTPNYGYTF,TGTGCCAGCAGCTCGACGGACACTCCTAACTATGGCTACACCTTC
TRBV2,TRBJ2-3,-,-,CASLKQMQRDTQYF,TGTGCCAGCCTTAAACAGATGCAGAGAGATACGCAGTATTTT
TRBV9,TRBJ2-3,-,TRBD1,CASSVRGQGSPDTQYF,TGTGCCAGCAGCGTAAGAGGACAGGGGTCCCCAGATACGCAGTATTTT
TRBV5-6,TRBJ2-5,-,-,CASSLRAGQETQYF,TGTGCCAGCAGCTTGCGTGCAGGTCAAGAGACCCAGTACTTC
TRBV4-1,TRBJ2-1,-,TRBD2,CASSQAGLAGVGNEQFF,TGCGCCAGCAGCCAAGCCGGACTAGCGGGAGTGGGCAATGAGCAGTTCTTC
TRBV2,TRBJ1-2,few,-,CAGAADSLFYGYTF,TGTGCCGGTGCGGCCGACAGCCTGTTCTATGGCTACACCTTC
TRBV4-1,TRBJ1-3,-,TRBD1,CASSQEDRAGNTIYF,TGCGCCAGCAGCCAAGAGGACAGGGCTGGAAACACCATATATTTT
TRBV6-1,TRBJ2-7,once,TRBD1,CASRGTGSYYEQYF,TGTGCCAGCAGGGGGACAGGTTCCTACTACGAGCAGTACTTC
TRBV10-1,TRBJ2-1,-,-,CATSVGGPSYNEQFF,TGCGCCACCTCGGTGGGGGGGCCATCCTACAATGAGCAGTTCTTC
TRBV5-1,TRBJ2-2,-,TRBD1,CASSLGPGQGGTGELFF,TGCGCCAGCAGCTTGGGACCGGGACAGGGAGGGACCGGGGAGCTGTTTTTT
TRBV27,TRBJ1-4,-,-,CASSSGVPTNEKLFF,TGTGCCAGCAGTTCGGGGGTTCCCACTAATGAAAAACTGTTTTTT
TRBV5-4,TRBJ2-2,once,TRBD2,CASSLALAGPTGELFF,TGTGCCAGCAGCTTGGCGCTAGCGGGACCCACCGGGGAGCTGTTTTTT
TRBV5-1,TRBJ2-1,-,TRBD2,CASSLGSPIRREGRSNEQFF,TGCGCCAGCAGCTTAGGAAGCCCCATTCGGCGGGAGGGCCGCAGCAATGAGCAGTTCTTC
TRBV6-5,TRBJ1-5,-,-,CASSPNRVSLHF,TGTGCCAGCAGTCCGAACAGGGTTTCCCTGCATTTT
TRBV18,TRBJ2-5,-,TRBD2,CASSPSVVAGARETQYF,TGTGCCAGCTCACCGTCCGTGGTAGCGGGAGCTAGAGAGACCCAGTACTTC
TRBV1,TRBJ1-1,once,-,CTSPRGVMNTEAFF,TGCACCAGCCCTCGGGGGGTCATGAACACTGAAGCTTTCTTT
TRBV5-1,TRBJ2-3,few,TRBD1,CASSLGGTGGTDTQYF,TGCGCCAGCAGCTTGGGAGGAACAGGGGGCACAGATACGCAGTATTTT
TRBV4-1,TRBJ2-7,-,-,CASSRLTGQFSYEQYF,TGCGCCAGCAGCCGTTTAACCGGACAGTTCTCCTACGAGCAGTACTTC
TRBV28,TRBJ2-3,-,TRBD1,CASSLGQGADTQYF,TGTGCCAGCAGTTTGGGGCAGGGGGCAGATACGCAGTATTTT
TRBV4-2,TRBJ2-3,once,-,CASSQEIRRGAIPDTQYF,TGTGCCAGCAGCCAAGAGATAAGGCGGGGAGCTATCCCAGATACGCAGTATTTT
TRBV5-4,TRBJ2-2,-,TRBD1,CASKGQGDTGELFF,TGTGCCAGCAAAGGACAGGGTGACACCGGGGAGCTGTTTTTT
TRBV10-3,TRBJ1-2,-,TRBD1,CATRRDRTLGGYGYTF,TGTGCCACACGAAGGGACAGAACCCTCGGCGGCTATGGCTACACCTTC
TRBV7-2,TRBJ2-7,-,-,CASSLKQGLPYEQYF,TGTGCCAGCAGCTTAAAACAGGGATTGCCCTACGAGCAGTACTTC
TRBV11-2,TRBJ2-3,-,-,CASSLFDITDTQYF,TGTGCCAGCAGCTTGTTCGACATCACAGATACGCAGTATTTT
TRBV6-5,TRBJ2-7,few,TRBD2,CATSSGKIVEQYF,TGTGCCACCAGTAGCGGGAAGATAGTCGAGCAGTACTTC
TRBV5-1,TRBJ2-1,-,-,CASSLAGDTRYNEQFF,TGCGCCAGCAGCTTGGCCGGGGACACCCGCTACAATGAGCAGTTCTTC
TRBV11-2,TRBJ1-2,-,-,CASSLEGGGVGGYTF,TGTGCCAGCAGCTTAGAAGGCGGAGGGGTCGGTGGCTACACCTTC
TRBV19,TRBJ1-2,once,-,CASSIDRGGGGYTF,TGTGCCAGTAGTATCGACCGGGGCGGAGGGGGCTACACCTTC
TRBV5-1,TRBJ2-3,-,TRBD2,CASSLHSGGTDTQYF,TGCGCCAGCAGCTTGCATAGCGGGGGCACAGATACGCAGTATTTT
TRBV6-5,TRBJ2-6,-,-,CASSYGGSGANVLTF,TGTGCCAGCAGTTACGGAGGGTCTGGGGCCAACGTCCTGACTTTC
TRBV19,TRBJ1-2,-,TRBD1,CASRATGGVRHTF,TGTGCCAGTAGAGCGACAGGGGGGGTACGACACACCTTC
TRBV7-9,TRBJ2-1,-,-,CASSPVGGRDNEQFF,TGTGCCAGCAGTCCAGTGGGGGGGCGCGACAATGAGCAGTTCTTC
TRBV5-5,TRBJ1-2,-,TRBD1,CASSLEPGQIFYGYTF,TGTGCCAGCAGCTTGGAGCCGGGACAGATCTTCTATGGCTACACCTTC
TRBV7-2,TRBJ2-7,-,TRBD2,CASRLRLAGGSGEQYF,TGTGCCAGCAGACTCCGTCTCGCGGGGGGGTCCGGGGAGCAGTACTTC
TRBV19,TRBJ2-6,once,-,CASSRTEANVLTF,TGTGCCAGTAGCAGGACAGAGGCCAACGTCCTGACTTTC
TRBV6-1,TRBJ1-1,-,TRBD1,CASSETGEWGAFF,TGTGCCAGCAGTGAAACAGGGGAATGGGGAGCTTTCTTT
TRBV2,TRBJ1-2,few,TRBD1,CASRVDRDGYGYTF,TGTGCCAGCAGAGTGGACAGGGATGGCTATGGCTACACCTTC
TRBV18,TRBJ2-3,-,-,CASSPGSPTDTQYF,TGTGCCAGCTCACCCGGGTCCCCCACAGATACGCAGTATTTT
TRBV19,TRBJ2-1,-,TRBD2,CASSISAGSYNEQFF,TGTGCCAGTAGTATATCAGCGGGGTCCTACAATGAGCAGTTCTTC
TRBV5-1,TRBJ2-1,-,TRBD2,CASGLLAGVYNEQFF,TGCGCCAGCGGCCTCTTAGCGGGGGTCTACAATGAGCAGTTCTTC